This T cell receptor beta chain was captured in a study of control samples from healthy donors and cancer patients. Between the trimmed V and J ends, which lost 1 base and 6 bases, there was a span of 10 bases. Germline V CDR1 and CDR2: LNHDA, SQIVND (reference sequence). This CDR3 region has 14 residues. Sequencing used immunoSEQ multiplex PCR; TCRdb keeps in-frame clones, though not all of them. The table records some 100,000 clones, roughly 91% of them present only once. This sequence was found in a man younger than 40 in good health. What was sequenced was blood. The rearrangement uses TRBV19 and TRBJ2-1; D not resolved. The CDR3 coding sequence is TGTGCCAGTAGTATAGGTCATGTAGCCAATGAGCAGTTCTTC. It codes for CASSIGHVANEQFF.